This TCR beta chain was identified in a study of shared clonotypes between healthy human individuals. Overall study context: Those who served as donors were two women and three men between the ages of 18 and 49. Study outcomes and limitations: Only blood was sampled; tissue repertoires likely differ. Clonotype sharing among donors was expected to depend on sequencing depth.

This clone was found a few times. What it binds is not known. The V and J ends lost 5 bases and 4 bases respectively, with 18 bases between them. The germline V gene encodes CDR1 SGHVS and CDR2 FQNEAQ. This CDR3 has 16 residues. Once extracted for a subset, genomic DNA was divided evenly among several immunoSEQ plates. Here immunoSEQ multiplex PCR was the method, and the copy in TCRdb shows in-frame clones only, minus some. This sample yields about half a million clones, of which 70% to 80% are seen a single time; approximately 12% belongs to the top ten. J is TRBJ1-3 and V is TRBV7-8; a possible D gene is TRBD1 (5 bases). The specimen sequenced was PBMCs. The TCR was taken from a woman between 40 and 55 years old in good health. Some clones in this sample may be carry-over from other donors' samples. The DNA of the CDR3 is TGTGCCAGCAGCCTCAATGGTGCGGGGCTGGGAAACACCATATATTTT. Amino acid sequence: CASSLNGAGLGNTIYF.